This T cell receptor (beta chain) was sequenced during a study of response to subunit inactivated influenza vaccine. TCRdb re-called the RT-PCR reads with MiXCR, one entry per CDR3 protein. The profile covers 300,000 to 350,000 distinct CDR3 sequences, with roughly 22% appearing a single time and approximately 10% taken by the ten largest. The CDR3 sequence is 24 residues long. V was clipped by 1 base and J by 0 bases, with 33 bases between them. CDR1 is MGHRA, CDR2 YSYEKL, per germline. Remarks on this clonotype: Its antigen is currently unknown.

Findings and limits, study-wide: Authors suggested few new T cells are recruited by each seasonal influenza vaccination.

The sample here was PBMCs from blood, taken about 19 months after vaccination. The chain carries TRBV4-1 and TRBJ1-4; D possibly corresponds to TRBD1 (5 bases). This TCR was recovered from a man in his fifties or sixties who received an inactivated influenza vaccine. For the CDR3, the DNA is TGCGCCAGCAGCCAAGTTTACGGAAAGCTGGGGCGGGCCCTCACTATTGCAACTAATGAAAAACTGTTTTTT. Translated, it gives CASSQVYGKLGRALTIATNEKLFF.